These 21 T cell receptor beta chains share one sample of origin, sequenced in a study of tumor-infiltrating lymphocytes in primary liver carcinoma (dated by TCRdb to the late 2010s). Total RNA and DNA were co-extracted without cell sorting from around 20-30 mg of bulk tissue using the AllPrep DNA/RNA mini kit. Reads for this sample came from an Illumina HiSeq 2500. A constant-region primer and ProtoScript II reverse transcriptase were used to reverse-transcribe TCRbeta-specific cDNA from around 530 ng total RNA. The TCRbeta libraries were prepared through three rounds of nested multiplex PCR following a slightly modified ARM-PCR procedure. Each of the first two PCR rounds ran for around 10 cycles using multiplex TRBV1-TRBV30 forward primers together with a Cbeta reverse primer. Starting from the raw public reads, TCRdb applied fastp trimming at Q25, assembled clones with MiXCR and retained in-frame beta chains. Rows matching on CDR3 protein sequence are summarized as one entry with the most common DNA and genes. This sample comprises tens of thousands of distinct CDR3 sequences, more than 60% of them detected only once. The ten largest clones represent 37% of the sample.

Sequencing was carried out using tumor-adjacent normal liver tissue. These receptor sequences come from a man aged 40-49 years with primary liver carcinoma and hepatitis B virus infection.

As to this clonotype: Here the CDR3 omits its conserved ending phenylalanine or tryptophan, so a read error is the likely source. No DNA is shown, since the ends of the CDR3 on it are uncertain; the CDR3 is the one TCRdb lists. The J gene is TRBJ2-1, the V gene TRBV7-9. Germline V gives CDR1 SEHNR, CDR2 FQNEAQ (reference sequence). The CDR3 length is 15 residues, termini included. CDR3 amino acids: CVSSGGLSENNEQLL.

Remarks on this clonotype: Here the CDR3 omits its conserved ending phenylalanine or tryptophan, so a read error is the likely source. It is unclear where the CDR3 begins or ends on the DNA, so no DNA is shown, and the CDR3 is as TCRdb lists it. The chain combines TRBV4-1 with TRBJ2-7; TRBD1 is the table's D call, not checked against the DNA. CDR1 MGHRA and CDR2 YSYEKL come from the germline V gene. Inclusive of both ends, the CDR3 amounts to 13 amino acids. This CDR3 is CASSQSRDRAEYI.

This clonotype has just a few counts. With a much larger clone just one base away, this may be a read error. The chain uses TRBV5-1 and TRBJ2-3; 14 nucleotides match TRBD2. The CDR3 is 15 amino acids. Germline V gene sequence: CDR1 SGHRS, CDR2 YFSETQ. The junction had 5 bases not matched to a gene; V was cut back by 4 bases and J by 7 bases. The CDR3 sequence: CASSIRTSGGNTQYF. CDR3 nucleotide sequence: TGCGCCAGCAGCATACGGACTAGCGGGGGGAATACGCAGTATTTT.

As to this clonotype: At one end, the junction sequence differs from germline, possibly due to a read error. The chain combines TRBV2 with TRBJ2-1; D could derive from TRBD1 or TRBD2 (5 bases each). Germline V gene lookup returns CDR1 SNHLY and CDR2 FYNNEI. The CDR3 loop spans 18 amino acids. The CDR3 DNA sequence: TGTGCCAGCAGTGAAGCAGGTCTGGGGGAGATCACCTACGATGAGCAGTTCTTC. This encodes CASSEAGLGEITYDEQFF.

With respect to this clonotype: Relative to the germline gene, one junction end is altered; a read error may explain this. This chain links TRBV29-1 with TRBJ1-1; D unresolved. The CDR3 spans 15 residues. Germline V gene sequence: CDR1 SQVTM, CDR2 ANQGSEA. CDR3 coding DNA: TGTAGCCTTCGGGCGGGGTGGGGAATGAACACTGAAGCTTTCTTT. It encodes CSLRAGWGMNTEAFF.

Details on this clonotype: A read error may produce the germline difference seen at one junction end. The V call is TRBV6-2 or TRBV6-3, the J call TRBJ2-7; tentative D call: TRBD2 (5 bases). Per the germline V gene, CDR1 is MNHEY and CDR2 is SVGEGT. The CDR3 is made up of 14 amino acids. The CDR3 protein is CVSSSLLAYYEQYF. Written as DNA, the CDR3 is TGTGTCAGCAGTTCGTTGCTAGCCTACTACGAGCAGTACTTC.

In this sample, this clonotype is medium-sized. This chain uses TRBV12-3 or TRBV12-4 with TRBJ2-5; D might be TRBD2 (5 bases). The CDR3 consists of 14 residues. V was pared by 5 bases and J by 4 bases, with 14 bases between. The CDR3 here is CASSGETTGETQYF. The DNA of the CDR3 is TGTGCCAGCAGTGGGGAGACTACTGGAGAGACCCAGTACTTC.

With regard to this clonotype: Sequence at one end of the junction differs from germline and may be a read error. The chain is built from TRBV12-3 or TRBV12-4 and TRBJ2-1; 7 bases agree with TRBD2. The CDR3 consists of 13 residues. In DNA form, the CDR3 reads TGTGCCAGCAGCCAGGTGGGGAGGGATGAGCAGCTCTTC. It yields the protein CASSQVGRDEQLF.

The V call is TRBV11-1, the J call TRBJ2-4; TRBD2 matches at 9 bases. CDR1 and CDR2 (germline): SGHAT, FQDESV (reference sequence). CDR3 size: 17 residues. The V and J ends lost 11 bases and 2 bases, in that order; junction bases with no gene match: 16. The CDR3 is CAGCFPGASGTKNIQYF. CDR3 sequence (DNA): TGTGCCGGCTGCTTTCCCGGGGCTAGCGGGACCAAAAACATTCAGTACTTC.

Remarks on this clonotype: One end of the junction does not line up with germline, which may come from a read error. This sequence joins TRBV12-3 or TRBV12-4 and TRBJ1-5; 7 bases match TRBD1. There are 13 residues in the CDR3. CDR3 amino acids: CAISGTVNEPRHF. DNA for the CDR3: TGTGCCATCAGTGGGACAGTCAACGAGCCCCGGCATTTT.

A word on this clonotype: At one boundary the junction diverges from the germline segment, which might be a read error. J is TRBJ2-7 and V is TRBV5-1; no definite D call. Germline V gene lookup returns CDR1 SGHRS and CDR2 YFSETQ. CDR3 length: 13 amino acids. CDR3 in DNA: TGCACCAGCAGCTTCGGCAGGATAGACGAGCAGTACTTC. Protein product: CTSSFGRIDEQYF.

For this clonotype: Without the conserved terminal phenylalanine or tryptophan, this CDR3 likely stems from a read error. The rearrangement uses TRBV4-2 and TRBJ2-7; the match to TRBD2 covers 11 bases. CDR1 and CDR2 from the germline V gene are LGHNA and YNFKEQ. The CDR3 covers 15 residues. The CDR3 nucleotides read TGTGCCAGCGGCCAAGATAGCGGGAGGGGCAACGAGCAGTACTCC. Translated, it gives CASGQDSGRGNEQYS.

As for this clonotype: One end of the junction is discordant with germline, which a read error may explain. The chain is built from TRBV5-5 and TRBJ1-1; no clear D gene. Per the germline V gene, CDR1 is SGHKS and CDR2 is YYEKEE (reference sequence). This CDR3 spans 15 amino acids. Here the CDR3 DNA reads TGTACCAGCAGCCATGAGGGTGTGCGGTACATTGAAGCTTTCTTT. Amino acid sequence: CTSSHEGVRYIEAFF. Complete variable domain (other parts from reference TRBV5-5 and TRBJ1-1): DAGVTQSPTHLIKTRGQQVTLRCSPISGHKSVSWYQQVLGQGPQFIFQYYEKEERGRGNFPDRFSARQFPNYSSELNVNALLLGDSALYLCTSSHEGVRYIEAFFGQGTRLTVV.

As regards this clonotype: Because the CDR3's place on the DNA is in doubt, the DNA is left out and the CDR3 is given as listed by TCRdb. This chain connects TRBV29-1 to TRBJ2-3; the table's D call, TRBD2, has no DNA check behind it. 13 amino acids form the CDR3, both terminal residues included. Germline CDR1 SQVTM, CDR2 ANQGSEA. CDR3 sequence: CSVGAGAYDTQCF.

Concerning this clonotype: The junction shows a germline mismatch at one end, possibly a read error. V gene TRBV11-2 combines with J gene TRBJ2-7; D gene ambiguous. The CDR3 length is 11 residues. Germline CDR1 is SGHAT and CDR2 is FQNNGV. The CDR3 region has the DNA TGTGTCAGCAGCTTATTCTATGGGCACTACTTC. Its translation: CVSSLFYGHYF.

A note on this clonotype: Its ends do not fully match the called genes, so a read error is possible. The chain's CDR3 is CAGSYSGPKSYEQYF. CDR3 DNA: TGTGCCGGCAGTTATAGCGGGCCTAAATCCTACGAGCAGTACTTC. The chain joins TRBV28 to TRBJ2-7; 7 bases match TRBD2. Looked up from germline, CDR1 is MDHEN and CDR2 is SYDVKM. The CDR3 length is 15 residues.

V and J are TRBV29-1 and TRBJ2-4; D may correspond to TRBD1 or TRBD2 (6 bases each). There are 14 residues in the CDR3. Germline assignment: CDR1 SQVTM and CDR2 ANQGSEA. In DNA form, the CDR3 reads TGCGGCTTTGGAGGGTGGGGGGCTGGAAACATTCAGTACTTC. It is translated as CGFGGWGAGNIQYF.

The chain uses TRBV29-1 and TRBJ2-5; a possible D gene is TRBD1 (5 bases). The CDR3 has 13 amino acids. Germline CDR1 SQVTM, CDR2 ANQGSEA. This CDR3 reads CSSGPVGRETQYF. In nucleotides, the CDR3 is TGCTCCTCAGGGCCAGTAGGACGAGAGACCCAGTACTTC.

Of note for this clonotype: A read error may account for a junction end that differs from germline. The rearrangement uses TRBV5-1 and TRBJ1-1; D might be TRBD1 (5 bases). Germline loops: CDR1 SGHRS, CDR2 YFSETQ. The CDR3 has 17 amino acids. The CDR3 bases are TGCGCCAGCAGCTTGGGGGGATTCAGGGATGTGAACACTGGAGCTTTCTTT. Translation: CASSLGGFRDVNTGAFF.

This rearrangement joins TRBV5-1 to TRBJ1-3, with a weak D call TRBD1 (5 bases). V shed 3 bases and J shed 4 bases, with 17 bases lying between them. Germline V lookup: CDR1 SGHRS, CDR2 YFSETQ. This CDR3 has 16 residues. CDR3 DNA: TGCGCCAGCAGCTCCGGGACCCGGGACCTCGGAAACACCATATATTTT. Its protein product is CASSSGTRDLGNTIYF. Variable domain in full (rest from reference TRBV5-1 and TRBJ1-3): KAGVTQTPRYLIKTRGQQVTLSCSPISGHRSVSWYQQTPGQGLQFLFEYFSETQRNKGNFPGRFSGRQFSNSRSEMNVSTLELGDSALYLCASSSGTRDLGNTIYFGEGSWLTVV.

A remark on this clonotype: The missing conserved phenylalanine or tryptophan at the end of this CDR3 makes a read error likely. The rearrangement links TRBV11-3 to TRBJ1-5; perhaps D is TRBD1 or TRBD2 (5 bases each). The assigned J gene may be wrong: the sequence end matches TRBJ2-3 better. CDR1 and CDR2 from the germline V gene are SGHNT and YENEEA. The CDR3 has 15 residues. The DNA for the CDR3 is TGTGCCAGCAGCCTAGATCTGGGGGTGGCTCAGCCCCAGTATATT. This gives the protein CASSLDLGVAQPQYI.